This is a list of T cell receptor beta chains from one sample in a study of STAT5B mutations in CD4+ large granular lymphocyte leukemia. TCRdb keeps only in-frame clones here, not all; method: immunoSEQ multiplex PCR. The profile shows some 40,000 clones, roughly 85% of them singletons. Sequencing was performed on CD4+ T cells from blood buffy coats. These receptors came from a human donor in good health. The CDR3 runs from the conserved cysteine through the conserved F or W. A D gene is named only where the DNA matches it firmly. Clone size, where shown, is once, few, many, or a class for clones that have expanded.

clone size | D gene | CDR3 length | J gene | V gene | CDR3 protein | CDR3 DNA
- | TRBD1 | 13 | TRBJ2-3 | TRBV29-1 | CSVAGGNKDTQYF | TGCAGCGTCGCAGGGGGCAACAAAGATACGCAGTATTTT
few | TRBD1 | 15 | TRBJ1-6 | TRBV4-1 | CASSQEGTANSPLHF | TGCGCCAGCAGCCAAGAGGGGACAGCGAATTCACCCCTCCACTTT
- | - | 15 | TRBJ1-1 | TRBV19 | CASSIGGLGNTEAFF | TGTGCCAGTAGTATTGGGGGGCTTGGGAACACTGAAGCTTTCTTT
- | - | 13 | TRBJ1-2 | TRBV11-2 | CASSSAGDRGYTF | TGTGCCAGCAGCTCCGCGGGGGACCGCGGCTACACCTTC
- | - | 15 | TRBJ1-1 | TRBV29-1 | CSVEDHLKDRGGAFF | TGCAGCGTTGAAGATCATTTGAAAGATAGAGGGGGGGCTTTCTTT
- | TRBD1 | 14 | TRBJ1-2 | TRBV18 | CASSQGTGVRGYTF | TGTGCCAGCTCACAAGGGACAGGGGTAAGAGGCTACACCTTC
- | - | 16 | TRBJ2-2 | TRBV5-1 | CASNPTGSNQAGELFF | TGCGCCAGCAACCCAACCGGGAGCAATCAGGCTGGGGAGCTGTTTTTT
- | - | 15 | TRBJ1-1 | TRBV7-9 | CASSLEGRRNTEAFF | TGTGCCAGCAGCTTGGAGGGGCGGCGGAACACTGAAGCTTTCTTT
- | - | 12 | TRBJ2-1 | TRBV11-2 | CASSGGLDEQFF | TGTGCCAGCAGCGGCGGGCTCGATGAGCAGTTCTTC
- | - | 12 | TRBJ2-3 | TRBV7-3 | CASSFQGRAQYF | TGTGCCAGCAGCTTCCAAGGTCGAGCGCAGTATTTT
- | TRBD1 | 12 | TRBJ1-4 | TRBV19 | CASSLQGEKLFF | TGTGCCAGTAGTCTACAGGGGGAGAAACTGTTTTTT
- | TRBD1 | 16 | TRBJ2-3 | TRBV18 | CASSPLQGGSTDTQYF | TGTGCCAGCTCACCCTTACAGGGGGGTAGCACAGATACGCAGTATTTT
- | - | 14 | TRBJ1-2 | TRBV6-5 | CASSFEPPRFGYTF | TGTGCCAGCAGTTTTGAGCCCCCGCGGTTTGGCTACACCTTC
- | - | 14 | TRBJ1-2 | TRBV6-1 | CASSEIALLGGYTF | TGTGCCAGCAGTGAAATAGCCCTCTTGGGAGGCTACACCTTC
- | - | 15 | TRBJ2-7 | TRBV6-1 | CASTPDGRPFYEQYF | TGTGCCAGCACCCCCGACGGGAGACCTTTCTACGAGCAGTACTTC
once | - | 15 | TRBJ2-1 | TRBV9 | CASSVSLWSDNEQFF | TGTGCCAGCAGCGTATCTCTCTGGTCGGACAATGAGCAGTTCTTC
- | - | 15 | TRBJ1-4 | TRBV6-6 | CASSFKSATNEKLFF | TGTGCCAGCAGTTTTAAATCTGCAACTAATGAAAAACTGTTTTTT
- | - | 15 | TRBJ2-5 | TRBV6-5 | CASSYMGLDQETQYF | TGTGCCAGCAGTTACATGGGACTGGATCAAGAGACCCAGTACTTC
- | TRBD1 | 14 | TRBJ1-4 | TRBV5-6 | CASAGGQANEKLFF | TGTGCCAGCGCCGGGGGACAGGCTAATGAAAAACTGTTTTTT
- | - | 15 | TRBJ1-3 | TRBV19 | CASIDTPPGRNTIYF | TGTGCCAGTATTGACACTCCTCCGGGGCGAAACACCATATATTTT
- | TRBD2 | 16 | TRBJ2-3 | TRBV18 | CASSAGLAGQTDTQYF | TGTGCCAGCTCAGCGGGACTAGCGGGTCAAACAGATACGCAGTATTTT
- | - | 12 | TRBJ2-7 | TRBV14 | CASSAGRRQQYF | TGTGCCAGCAGCGCGGGCAGGAGGCAGCAGTACTTC
- | - | 14 | TRBJ1-3 | TRBV19 | CASSSQARGNTIYF | TGTGCCAGTAGTAGTCAGGCGAGAGGAAACACCATATATTTT
- | - | 16 | TRBJ1-2 | TRBV9 | CASSVALFSDNYGYTF | TGTGCCAGCAGCGTAGCTCTTTTTAGTGATAACTATGGCTACACCTTC
- | - | 16 | TRBJ2-5 | TRBV19 | CASSIGLQAYQETQYF | TGTGCCAGTAGTATAGGGTTACAGGCGTACCAAGAGACCCAGTACTTC
- | TRBD1 | 16 | TRBJ2-6 | TRBV29-1 | CSAGQGRNSGANVLTF | TGCAGCGCCGGACAGGGACGTAACTCTGGGGCCAACGTCCTGACTTTC
- | - | 15 | TRBJ1-2 | TRBV30 | CAWSVDNWGSYGYTF | TGTGCCTGGAGTGTAGATAACTGGGGATCCTATGGCTACACCTTC
- | TRBD2 | 15 | TRBJ2-2 | TRBV2 | CASKEASGKSGELFF | TGTGCCAGCAAGGAGGCTAGCGGGAAATCCGGGGAGCTGTTTTTT
- | TRBD1 | 16 | TRBJ2-6 | TRBV2 | CASARTGGAGANVLTF | TGTGCCAGCGCGAGGACAGGGGGCGCTGGGGCCAACGTCCTGACTTTC
- | TRBD1 | 14 | TRBJ1-4 | TRBV2 | CAITGQGIREKLFF | TGTGCCATTACGGGACAGGGGATAAGGGAAAAACTGTTTTTT
- | - | 14 | TRBJ2-5 | TRBV5-1 | CASSPGTHQETQYF | TGCGCCAGCAGCCCCGGGACGCACCAAGAGACCCAGTACTTC
- | TRBD2 | 13 | TRBJ2-3 | TRBV29-1 | CSVEYRTRNTQYF | TGCAGCGTTGAATACAGGACTAGAAATACGCAGTATTTT
- | - | 14 | TRBJ2-3 | TRBV6-1 | CASTSPGVGDTQYF | TGTGCCAGCACCTCCCCAGGGGTCGGGGATACGCAGTATTTT
- | - | 15 | TRBJ2-2 | TRBV7-3 | CASSLRVTYTGELFF | TGTGCCAGCAGCTTAAGGGTCACCTACACCGGGGAGCTGTTTTTT
- | TRBD2 | 15 | TRBJ2-7 | TRBV7-2 | CASSYGAGSPYEQYF | TGTGCCAGCAGTTACGGAGCGGGGAGCCCCTACGAGCAGTACTTC
- | TRBD2 | 16 | TRBJ2-2 | TRBV4-3 | CASSQGAGLEAGELFF | TGCGCCAGCAGCCAAGGAGCGGGACTAGAAGCGGGGGAGCTGTTTTTT
- | - | 15 | TRBJ1-3 | TRBV27 | CASSGLQGVGHTIYF | TGTGCCAGCAGTGGATTACAGGGAGTCGGCCACACCATATATTTT
- | TRBD1 | 12 | TRBJ1-5 | TRBV30 | CAWSGTGEPQHF | TGTGCCTGGAGCGGGACAGGCGAGCCCCAGCATTTT
- | TRBD1 | 14 | TRBJ1-2 | TRBV9 | CASSRDSLNYGYTF | TGTGCCAGCAGTCGGGACAGCTTAAACTATGGCTACACCTTC
- | - | 15 | TRBJ1-1 | TRBV6-1 | CASSEGSLWNTEAFF | TGTGCCAGCAGTGAGGGGTCGCTATGGAACACTGAAGCTTTCTTT
- | - | 13 | TRBJ1-1 | TRBV7-3 | CASRQGWATEAFF | TGTGCCAGCAGACAGGGATGGGCCACTGAAGCTTTCTTT
- | - | 16 | TRBJ1-2 | TRBV27 | CASSLSYRTANYGYTF | TGTGCCAGCAGTTTGTCCTACAGGACAGCTAACTATGGCTACACCTTC